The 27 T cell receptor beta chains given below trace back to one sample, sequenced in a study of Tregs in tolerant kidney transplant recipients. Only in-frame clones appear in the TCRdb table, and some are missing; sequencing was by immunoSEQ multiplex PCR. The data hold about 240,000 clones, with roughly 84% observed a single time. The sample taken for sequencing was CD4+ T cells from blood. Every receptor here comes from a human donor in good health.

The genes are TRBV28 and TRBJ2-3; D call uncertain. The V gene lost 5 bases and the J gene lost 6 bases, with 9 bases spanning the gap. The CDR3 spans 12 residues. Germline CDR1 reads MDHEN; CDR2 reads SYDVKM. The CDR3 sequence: CASSPLRDTQYF. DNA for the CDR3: TGTGCCAGCAGTCCCCTCAGGGATACGCAGTATTTT.

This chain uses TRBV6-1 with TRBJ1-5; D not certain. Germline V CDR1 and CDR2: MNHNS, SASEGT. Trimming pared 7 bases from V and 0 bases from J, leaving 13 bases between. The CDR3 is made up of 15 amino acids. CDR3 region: CASTAGLYSNQPQHF. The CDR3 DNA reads TGTGCCAGCACCGCGGGATTGTATAGCAATCAGCCCCAGCATTTT.

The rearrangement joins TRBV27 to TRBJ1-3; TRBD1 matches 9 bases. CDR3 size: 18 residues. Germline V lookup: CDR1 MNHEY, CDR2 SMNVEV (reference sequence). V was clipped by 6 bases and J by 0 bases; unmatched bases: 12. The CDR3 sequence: CASSSGTGKRVSGNTIYF. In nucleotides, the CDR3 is TGTGCCAGCAGCTCCGGGACAGGGAAGAGGGTCTCTGGAAACACCATATATTTT.

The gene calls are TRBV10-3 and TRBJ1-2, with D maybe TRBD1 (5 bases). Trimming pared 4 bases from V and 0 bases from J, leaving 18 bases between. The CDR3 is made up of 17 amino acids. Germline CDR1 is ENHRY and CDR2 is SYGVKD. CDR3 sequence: CAISGGTQGEPNYGYTF. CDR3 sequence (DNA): TGTGCCATCAGTGGGGGGACCCAAGGAGAGCCTAACTATGGCTACACCTTC.

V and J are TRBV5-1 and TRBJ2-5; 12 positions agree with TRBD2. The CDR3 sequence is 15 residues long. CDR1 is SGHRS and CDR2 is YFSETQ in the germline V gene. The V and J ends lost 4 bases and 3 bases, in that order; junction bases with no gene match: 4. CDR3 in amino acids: CASSRLAGDKETQYF. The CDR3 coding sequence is TGCGCCAGCAGCCGACTAGCGGGGGACAAAGAGACCCAGTACTTC. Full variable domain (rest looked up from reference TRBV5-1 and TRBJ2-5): KAGVTQTPRYLIKTRGQQVTLSCSPISGHRSVSWYQQTPGQGLQFLFEYFSETQRNKGNFPGRFSGRQFSNSRSEMNVSTLELGDSALYLCASSRLAGDKETQYFGPGTRLLVL.

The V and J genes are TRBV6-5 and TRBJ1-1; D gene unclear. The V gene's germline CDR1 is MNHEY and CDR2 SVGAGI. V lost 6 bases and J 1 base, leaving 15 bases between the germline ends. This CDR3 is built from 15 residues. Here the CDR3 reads CASSPYTRPNTEAFF. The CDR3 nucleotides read TGTGCCAGCAGCCCCTATACGCGGCCGAACACTGAAGCTTTCTTT.

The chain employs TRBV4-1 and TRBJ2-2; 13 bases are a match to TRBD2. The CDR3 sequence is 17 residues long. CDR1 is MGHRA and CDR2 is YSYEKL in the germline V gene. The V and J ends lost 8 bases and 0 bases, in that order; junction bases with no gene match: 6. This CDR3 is CASRSTSGGTNTGELFF. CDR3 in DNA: TGCGCCAGCCGGTCGACTAGCGGGGGGACGAACACCGGGGAGCTGTTTTTT.

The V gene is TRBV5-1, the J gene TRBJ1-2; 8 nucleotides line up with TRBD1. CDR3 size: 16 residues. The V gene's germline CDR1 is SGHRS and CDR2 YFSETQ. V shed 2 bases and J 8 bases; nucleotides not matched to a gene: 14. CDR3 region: CASSLQSSDRAEGYTF. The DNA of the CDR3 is TGCGCCAGCAGCTTACAAAGTTCGGACAGGGCAGAAGGCTACACCTTC.

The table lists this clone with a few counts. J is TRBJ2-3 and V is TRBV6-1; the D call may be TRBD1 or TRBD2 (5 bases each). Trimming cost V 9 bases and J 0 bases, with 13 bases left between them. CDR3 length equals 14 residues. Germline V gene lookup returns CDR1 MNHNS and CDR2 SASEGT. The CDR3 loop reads CASGAGPSTDTQYF. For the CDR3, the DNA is TGTGCCAGTGGGGCGGGCCCTAGCACAGATACGCAGTATTTT.

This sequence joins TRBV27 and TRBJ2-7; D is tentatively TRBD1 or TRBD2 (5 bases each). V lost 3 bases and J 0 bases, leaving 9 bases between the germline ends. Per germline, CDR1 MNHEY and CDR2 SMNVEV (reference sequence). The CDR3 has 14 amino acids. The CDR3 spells CASSLKGSSYEQYF. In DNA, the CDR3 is TGTGCCAGCAGTTTGAAGGGGAGCTCCTACGAGCAGTACTTC.

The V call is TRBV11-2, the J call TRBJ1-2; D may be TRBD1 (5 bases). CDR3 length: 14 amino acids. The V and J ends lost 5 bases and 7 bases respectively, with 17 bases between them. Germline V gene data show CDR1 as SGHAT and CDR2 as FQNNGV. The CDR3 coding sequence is TGTGCCAGCAGCATCGGGGCAGGGTCTAGTGGCTACACCTTC. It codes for CASSIGAGSSGYTF.

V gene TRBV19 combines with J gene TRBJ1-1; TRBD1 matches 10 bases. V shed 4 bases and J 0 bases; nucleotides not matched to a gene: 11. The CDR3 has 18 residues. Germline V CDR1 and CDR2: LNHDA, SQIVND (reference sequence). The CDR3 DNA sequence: TGTGCCAGTAGTAAATTAGTCGGGACAGGGGTTCTGAACACTGAAGCTTTCTTT. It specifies CASSKLVGTGVLNTEAFF.

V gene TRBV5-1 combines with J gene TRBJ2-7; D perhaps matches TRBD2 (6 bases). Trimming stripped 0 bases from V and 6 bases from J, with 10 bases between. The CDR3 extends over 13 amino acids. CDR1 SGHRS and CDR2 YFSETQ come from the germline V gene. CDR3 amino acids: CASSLGAGSEQYF. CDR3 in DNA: TGCGCCAGCAGCTTGGGGGCGGGGTCCGAGCAGTACTTC.

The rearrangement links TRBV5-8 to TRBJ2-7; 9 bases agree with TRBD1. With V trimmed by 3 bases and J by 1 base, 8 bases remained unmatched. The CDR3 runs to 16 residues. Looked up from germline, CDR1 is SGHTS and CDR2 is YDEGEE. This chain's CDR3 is CASSSGAGTGSYEQYF. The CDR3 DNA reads TGTGCCAGCAGCTCAGGCGCCGGGACAGGGTCCTACGAGCAGTACTTC. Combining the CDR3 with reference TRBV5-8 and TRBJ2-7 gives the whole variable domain EAGVTQSPTHLIKTRGQQATLRCSPISGHTSVYWYQQALGLGLQFLLWYDEGEERNRGNFPPRFSGRQFPNYSSELNVNALELEDSALYLCASSSGAGTGSYEQYFGPGTRLTVT.

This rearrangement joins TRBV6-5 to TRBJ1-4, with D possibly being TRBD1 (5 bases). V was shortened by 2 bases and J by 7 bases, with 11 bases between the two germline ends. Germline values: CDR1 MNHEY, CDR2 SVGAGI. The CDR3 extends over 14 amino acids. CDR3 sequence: CASSYIGGAEKLFF. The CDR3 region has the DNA TGTGCCAGCAGTTACATCGGGGGTGCTGAAAAACTGTTTTTT.

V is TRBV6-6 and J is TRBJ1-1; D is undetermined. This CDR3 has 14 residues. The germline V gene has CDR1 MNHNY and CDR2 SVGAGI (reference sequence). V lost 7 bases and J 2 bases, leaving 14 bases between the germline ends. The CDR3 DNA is TGTGCCAGCAAGAGGCGAAGGGCCAACACTGAAGCTTTCTTT. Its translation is CASKRRRANTEAFF.

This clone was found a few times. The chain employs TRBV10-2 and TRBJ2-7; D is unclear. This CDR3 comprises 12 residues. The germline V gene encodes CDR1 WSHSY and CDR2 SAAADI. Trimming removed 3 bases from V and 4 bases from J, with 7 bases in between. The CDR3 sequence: CASSDEPYEQYF. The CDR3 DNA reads TGCGCCAGCAGTGATGAACCATACGAGCAGTACTTC.

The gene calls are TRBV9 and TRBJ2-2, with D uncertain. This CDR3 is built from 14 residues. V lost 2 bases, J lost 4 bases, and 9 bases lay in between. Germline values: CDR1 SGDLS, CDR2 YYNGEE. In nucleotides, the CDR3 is TGTGCCAGCAGCGTGGAGCGATTCACCGGGGAGCTGTTTTTT. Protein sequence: CASSVERFTGELFF.

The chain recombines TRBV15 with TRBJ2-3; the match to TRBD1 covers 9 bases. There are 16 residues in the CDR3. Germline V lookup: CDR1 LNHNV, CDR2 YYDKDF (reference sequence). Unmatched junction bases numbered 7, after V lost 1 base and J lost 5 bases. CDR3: CATSRGMAGQGDTQYF. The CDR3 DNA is TGTGCCACCAGCAGAGGGATGGCGGGACAGGGAGATACGCAGTATTTT.

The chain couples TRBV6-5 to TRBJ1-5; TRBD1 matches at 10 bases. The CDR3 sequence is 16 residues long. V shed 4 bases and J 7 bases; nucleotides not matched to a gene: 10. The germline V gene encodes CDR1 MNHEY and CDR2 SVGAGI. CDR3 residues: CASSSLPGTGVQPQHF. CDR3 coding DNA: TGTGCCAGCAGTTCACTTCCCGGGACAGGGGTCCAGCCCCAGCATTTT.

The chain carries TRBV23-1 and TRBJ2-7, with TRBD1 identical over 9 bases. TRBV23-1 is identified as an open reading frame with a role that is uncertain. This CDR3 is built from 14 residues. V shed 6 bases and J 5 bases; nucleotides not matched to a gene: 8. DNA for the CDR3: TGCGCCAGCAGACCGGGACAGGGAGTTCACGAGCAGTACTTC. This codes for CASRPGQGVHEQYF.

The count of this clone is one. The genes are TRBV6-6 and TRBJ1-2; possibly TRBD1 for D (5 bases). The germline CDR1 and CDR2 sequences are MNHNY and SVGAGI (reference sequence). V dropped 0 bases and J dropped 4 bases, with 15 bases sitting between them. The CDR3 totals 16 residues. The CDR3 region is CASSYSSGPKSYGYTF. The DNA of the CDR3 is TGTGCCAGCAGTTACTCGTCAGGGCCGAAGAGCTATGGCTACACCTTC.

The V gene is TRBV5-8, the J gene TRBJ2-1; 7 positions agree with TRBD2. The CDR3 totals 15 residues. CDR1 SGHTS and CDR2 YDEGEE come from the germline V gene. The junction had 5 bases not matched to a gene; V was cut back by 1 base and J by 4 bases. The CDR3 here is CASSLRGRGYNEQFF. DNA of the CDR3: TGTGCCAGCAGCTTGCGCGGGAGAGGGTACAATGAGCAGTTCTTC.

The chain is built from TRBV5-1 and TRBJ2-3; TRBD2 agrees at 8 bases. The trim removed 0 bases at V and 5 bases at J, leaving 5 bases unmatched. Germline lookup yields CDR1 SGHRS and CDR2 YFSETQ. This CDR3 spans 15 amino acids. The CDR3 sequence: CASSLGLAQGDTQYF. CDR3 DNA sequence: TGCGCCAGCAGCTTGGGACTAGCGCAAGGAGATACGCAGTATTTT.

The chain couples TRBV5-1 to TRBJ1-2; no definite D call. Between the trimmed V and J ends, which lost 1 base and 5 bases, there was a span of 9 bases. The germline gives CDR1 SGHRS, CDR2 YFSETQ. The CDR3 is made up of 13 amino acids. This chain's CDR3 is CASSLSARYGYTF. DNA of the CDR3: TGCGCCAGCAGCTTGTCAGCCCGGTATGGCTACACCTTC.

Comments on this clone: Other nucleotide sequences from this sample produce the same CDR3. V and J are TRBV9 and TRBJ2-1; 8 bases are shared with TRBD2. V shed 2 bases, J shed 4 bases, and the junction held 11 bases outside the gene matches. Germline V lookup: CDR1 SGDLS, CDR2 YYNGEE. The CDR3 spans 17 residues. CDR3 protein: CASSVGPGGAYYNEQFF. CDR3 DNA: TGTGCCAGCAGCGTTGGTCCCGGGGGGGCTTATTACAATGAGCAGTTCTTC.

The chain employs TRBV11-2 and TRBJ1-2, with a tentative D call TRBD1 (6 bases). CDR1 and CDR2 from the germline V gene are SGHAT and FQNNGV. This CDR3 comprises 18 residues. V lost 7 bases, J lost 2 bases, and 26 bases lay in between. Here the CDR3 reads CASTGLGRRDQGNYGYTF. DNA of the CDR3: TGTGCCAGCACTGGATTAGGGAGGAGGGATCAGGGGAACTATGGCTACACCTTC.